Presented here are 8 T cell receptor beta chains from one specimen sequenced in a study of vaccination and CD4 T cells after COVID-19. The Oncomine TCR Beta short-read assay sequenced DNA from cultured CD4+ T cells. TCRdb passed the PCR reads through MiXCR, listing each CDR3 protein once. The table shows 9,500 to 15,000 distinct CDR3 sequences, with 45% to 50% occurring only once. Their specific antigens are unknown. Treatment given: approximately 9-day PBMC culture with coronavirus spike peptide pools or control peptides (ViraFEST assay). Sequencing used CD4+ T cells from blood, cultured in vitro. The receptor set was obtained from a human donor who had recovered from COVID-19.

This sequence joins TRBV20-1 and TRBJ2-7; D unclear. V was trimmed by 5 bases and J by 3 bases, leaving 5 bases between them. In germline, CDR1 is DFQATT, CDR2 SNEGSKA (reference sequence). The CDR3 is 10 residues long. The CDR3 sequence: CSASHYEQYF. DNA of the CDR3: TGCAGTGCTTCACACTACGAGCAGTACTTC.

The rearrangement links TRBV6-1 to TRBJ1-3; D gene uncertain. Germline V CDR1 and CDR2: MNHNS, SASEGT. V was trimmed by 6 bases and J by 4 bases, leaving 7 bases between them. CDR3 length equals 12 residues. CDR3 DNA sequence: TGTGCCAGCAGCCCGACCGGAAACACCATATATTTT. Translation: CASSPTGNTIYF.

The CDR3 protein is CASSLIWGGEYNSPLHF. Written as DNA, the CDR3 is TGTGCCAGCAGTTTAATCTGGGGAGGGGAGTATAATTCACCCCTCCACTTT. V is TRBV28 and J is TRBJ1-6; D perhaps matches TRBD1 (5 bases). Trimming stripped 2 bases from V and 4 bases from J, with 15 bases between. The germline CDR1 and CDR2 sequences are MDHEN and SYDVKM. CDR3 length equals 17 residues.

V and J are TRBV10-1 and TRBJ2-7, with 7 positions matching TRBD1. Germline loops: CDR1 WNHNN, CDR2 SYGVQD (reference sequence). J lost 6 bases, V lost 3 bases, and 8 bases had no gene match. The CDR3 consists of 14 residues. The CDR3 DNA sequence: TGCGCCAGCAGTGAAGACAGGGCTTTCGGCGAGCAGTACTTC. Its protein product is CASSEDRAFGEQYF.

The sample holds a few counts of this clonotype. The J gene is TRBJ1-5, the V gene TRBV20-1, with a weak D call TRBD1 (6 bases). The CDR3 is 15 residues long. CDR1 DFQATT and CDR2 SNEGSKA come from the germline V gene (reference sequence). The germline V and J ends were trimmed by 6 bases and 3 bases, with 18 bases remaining between them. CDR3 region: CSAERTDRFNQPQHF. CDR3 nucleotides: TGCAGTGCAGAGAGGACGGACAGATTCAATCAGCCCCAGCATTTT.

The chain is built from TRBV20-1 and TRBJ2-7; 11 bases are shared with TRBD1. CDR1 is DFQATT and CDR2 is SNEGSKA in the germline V gene (reference sequence). With 3 bases clipped from V and 7 bases from J, the junction kept 5 bases outside the gene matches. The CDR3 runs 13 residues. This chain's CDR3 is CSARDRGRFEQYF. In DNA form, the CDR3 reads TGCAGTGCTAGGGACAGGGGGCGTTTTGAGCAGTACTTC.

The chain joins TRBV29-1 to TRBJ1-2; 7 nucleotides line up with TRBD1. The CDR3 consists of 14 residues. Germline loops: CDR1 SQVTM, CDR2 ANQGSEA. V dropped 1 base and J dropped 4; count of bases not matched to a gene: 6. The CDR3 bases are TGCAGCGTTGAAGCGACAGGGAGGATCTATGGCTACACCTTC. This translates into CSVEATGRIYGYTF.

This clonotype appeared once. The chain has TRBV7-6 and TRBJ2-7, with a tentative D call TRBD2 (6 bases). Trimming took 1 base from V and 4 from J, leaving 14 bases between them. The CDR3 spans 15 residues. Germline CDR1 is SGHVS and CDR2 is FNYEAQ. The chain's CDR3 is CASSLESSANYEQYF. The CDR3 bases are TGTGCCAGCAGCTTAGAATCTAGCGCGAATTACGAGCAGTACTTC.